Below are 9 T cell receptor beta chains sequenced from a single sample in a study of CD8 T cells in Susac syndrome (dated by TCRdb to the late 2010s). The library was made by the immunoSEQ multiplex PCR assay. RNA was extracted using the RNeasy kit, and about 0.45 to 1 ug of the RNA was reverse transcribed with random hexamers. TCRdb cleaned the public reads at Q25 with fastp, built clones with MiXCR and kept in-frame beta chains. Rows merge per CDR3 protein into single entries with the most common DNA and genes. The sample table records some 150,000 distinct CDR3 sequences; 90% to 95% of these occur just once. The ten largest account for about 0.21% of the sample. Sequences were obtained from CD8+ T cells from PBMCs. These receptor sequences come from a human donor with multiple sclerosis.

The chain is built from TRBV6-1 and TRBJ2-1, with 10 bases matching TRBD2. The V segment lost 5 bases and the J segment 5 bases; nucleotides outside the gene matches: 9. The length of the CDR3 is 16 residues. Germline CDR1 and CDR2: MNHNS and SASEGT. The DNA of the CDR3 is TGTGCCAGCAGTCGAGATCTAGCGGGGGAGGACAATGAGCAGTTCTTC. Protein sequence: CASSRDLAGEDNEQFF.

This rearrangement joins TRBV3-1 to TRBJ2-6; perhaps D is TRBD1 or TRBD2 (5 bases each). CDR1 is LGHDT, CDR2 YNNKEL, per germline (reference sequence). The CDR3 is 18 residues long. V shed 5 bases and J shed 0 bases, with 17 bases lying between them. This CDR3 reads CASSTGKGRSSGANVLTF. CDR3 nucleotide sequence: TGTGCCAGCAGCACTGGAAAGGGACGGTCCTCTGGGGCCAACGTCCTGACTTTC.

This clonotype is a singleton in its sample. The chain joins TRBV15 to TRBJ2-3; 14 bases agree with TRBD2. The CDR3 contains 17 residues. J was trimmed by 3 bases and V by 0 bases; bases with no gene match: 2. Germline V CDR1 and CDR2: LNHNV, YYDKDF (reference sequence). Here the CDR3 reads CATSRDWTSGGTDTQYF. The CDR3 region has the DNA TGTGCCACCAGCAGAGATTGGACTAGCGGGGGGACAGATACGCAGTATTTT.

This clonotype was recorded once. This chain joins TRBV7-9 and TRBJ1-6, with TRBD1 matching over 9 bases. Germline loops: CDR1 SEHNR, CDR2 FQNEAQ (reference sequence). The CDR3 totals 14 residues. The ends lost 6 bases at V and 8 bases at J; junction bases unmatched: 5. The CDR3 reads CASRQDRGDSPLHF. As DNA, the CDR3 is TGTGCCAGCAGACAGGACAGGGGAGATTCACCCCTCCACTTT. The whole variable domain, filled in from reference TRBV7-9 and TRBJ1-6, reads DTGVSQNPRHKITKRGQNVTFRCDPISEHNRLYWYRQTLGQGPEFLTYFQNEAQLEKSRLLSDRFSAERPKGSFSTLEIQRTEQGDSAMYLCASRQDRGDSPLHFGNGTRLTVT.

This chain uses TRBV2 with TRBJ2-2, with 7 nucleotides matching TRBD1. Trimming cost V 4 bases and J 3 bases; bases outside gene matches: 11. Germline loops: CDR1 SNHLY, CDR2 FYNNEI. There are 17 residues in the CDR3. CDR3 residues: CASSASAGQDDTGELFF. The CDR3 nucleotides are TGTGCCAGCAGTGCGAGCGCCGGACAGGATGACACCGGGGAGCTGTTTTTT.

The J gene is TRBJ2-7, the V gene TRBV6-2 or TRBV6-3; weak D call: TRBD2 (5 bases). Trimming took off 5 bases at V and 0 bases at J, with 17 bases between the two ends. Per germline, CDR1 MNHEY and CDR2 SVGEGT. CDR3 length: 16 amino acids. In DNA, the CDR3 is TGTGCCAGCAGTCCGATCGGGGAGCGGAGCTCCTACGAGCAGTACTTC. Translating gives CASSPIGERSSYEQYF.

The chain is built from TRBV9 and TRBJ1-6; maybe TRBD1 (5 bases). CDR3 length: 17 residues. The germline V and J ends were trimmed by 4 bases and 7 bases, with 21 bases remaining between them. In germline, CDR1 is SGDLS, CDR2 YYNGEE. The CDR3 bases are TGTGCCAGCAGCCCGTCCGTAGCAGGAGGGACGAATTCACCCCTCCACTTT. Translating gives CASSPSVAGGTNSPLHF.

This chain uses TRBV14 with TRBJ1-2, with a tentative D call TRBD1 (5 bases). V lost 3 bases and J 8 bases, leaving 22 bases between the germline ends. Per the germline V gene, CDR1 is SGHDN and CDR2 is FVKESK. This CDR3 region has 16 residues. The DNA for the CDR3 is TGTGCCAGCAGCCACCCGGGGCCCCGGCAGCGGAGAGGCTACACCTTC. It translates to CASSHPGPRQRRGYTF.

This clonotype was observed a few times. This chain uses TRBV24-1 with TRBJ2-1; no reliable D call. This CDR3 contains 14 residues. Germline V gene lookup returns CDR1 KGHDR and CDR2 SFDVKD. V was pared by 3 bases and J by 4 bases, with 9 bases between. The CDR3 protein is CATSDPRRYNEQFF. The CDR3, as DNA: TGTGCCACCAGTGATCCCAGGCGATACAATGAGCAGTTCTTC.